Listed below are T cell receptor beta chains from one sample, sequenced in a study of regulatory T cells in long-lasting Graves disease. From the multiplex PCR reads, TCRdb called clonotypes with MiXCR, one entry per CDR3 protein. The repertoire consists of roughly 500,000 distinct CDR3 sequences, with around 21% occurring once and the leading ten covering 7.8%. The starting material was peripheral blood mononuclear cells (PBMCs), obtained when the disease was refractory, from a patient treated with antithyroid drugs. Receptors were obtained from a female donor with Graves disease. Both conserved end residues are part of each CDR3. Fields, in order: clone size, J gene, D gene, V gene, CDR3 DNA, CDR3 protein. The D gene is left open where the match is weak. Clone sizes are given selectively: once, few, many, or a class where the clone is expanded.

-,TRBJ2-1,TRBD2,TRBV20-1,TGCAGTGCAAGAGATTTTGGGGCTAGCGGGAGCAATGAGCAGTTCTTC,CSARDFGASGSNEQFF
many,TRBJ2-6,-,TRBV19,TGTGCCAGTAGTGCGGGGACTTCTGGGGCCAACGTCCTGACTTTC,CASSAGTSGANVLTF
once,TRBJ2-2,-,TRBV5-1,TGCGCCAACAGTTTGGCCGGGGAGCTGTTTTTT,CANSLAGELFF
many,TRBJ2-7,-,TRBV20-1,TGCAGTGCTGGGGATGGATACGAGCAGTACTTC,CSAGDGYEQYF
many,TRBJ1-1,-,TRBV19,TGTGCCAGTACCCCCGACATTCTGAACACTGAAGCTTTCTTT,CASTPDILNTEAFF
many,TRBJ2-7,TRBD2,TRBV20-1,TGCAGTGCGCGGGACGGCTCTTTGCGGGAGGGCCTTCTCGAGCAGTACTTC,CSARDGSLREGLLEQYF
-,TRBJ1-5,TRBD1,TRBV19,TGTGCCAGTAGTATGAGGACAGGAGTCAATCAGCCCCAGCATTTT,CASSMRTGVNQPQHF
few,TRBJ2-7,-,TRBV29-1,TGCAGCGTTGAGACCGGGACTTCTTACGAGCAGTACTTC,CSVETGTSYEQYF
few,TRBJ2-7,-,TRBV6-2/TRBV6-3,TGTGCCAGCAGTTTCGCAGAGGTTGGGAACGAGCAGTACTTC,CASSFAEVGNEQYF
many,TRBJ2-7,-,TRBV10-3,TGTGCCATCAGTGAGGATCTAAACTACGAGCAGTACTTC,CAISEDLNYEQYF
-,TRBJ2-7,-,TRBV4-1,TGCGCCAGCAGCCCCGGGATTTCCTCCTACGAGCAGTACTTC,CASSPGISSYEQYF
few,TRBJ1-2,-,TRBV5-6,TGTGCCAGCGGAGGGGGGGCCGGCTACACCTTC,CASGGGAGYTF
-,TRBJ1-2,-,TRBV19,TGTGCCACTCGAGAGTTAGGCTATGGCTACACCTTC,CATRELGYGYTF
many,TRBJ2-7,-,TRBV11-1,TGTGCCAGCAGCTACACCACTAGCTCCTACGAGCAGTACTTC,CASSYTTSSYEQYF
few,TRBJ2-7,-,TRBV19,TGTGCCAGTAGTACGGGACTCCGTACGTACGAGCAGTACTTC,CASSTGLRTYEQYF
-,TRBJ2-2,-,TRBV7-3,TGTGCCAGCAGCCCATCTAGCGCTAGACTCACCGGGGAGCTGTTTTTT,CASSPSSARLTGELFF
many,TRBJ1-2,-,TRBV12-3/TRBV12-4,TGTGCCAGCAGTTTAGGACAGCCAGAGTATGGCTACACCTTC,CASSLGQPEYGYTF
once,TRBJ1-1,-,TRBV6-1,TGTGCCAGCAACCAGGAACTTACCGAAGCTTTCTTT,CASNQELTEAFF
many,TRBJ2-6,-,TRBV11-2,TGTGCCAGCAGCCAAGGGTTCGGGGCCAACGTCCTGACTTTC,CASSQGFGANVLTF
-,TRBJ2-3,-,TRBV30,TGTGCCTGGAGTGTATCCCCAGATACGCAGTATTTT,CAWSVSPDTQYF
-,TRBJ2-3,TRBD1,TRBV4-1,TGCGCCAGCAGCCTTTATACAGGGGATTACACAGATACGCAGTATTTT,CASSLYTGDYTDTQYF
-,TRBJ1-1,TRBD1,TRBV4-1,TGCGCCAGCAGCCCCTTGACAGGGATAACTGAAGCTTTCTTT,CASSPLTGITEAFF
many,TRBJ1-1,TRBD1,TRBV6-1,TGTGCCAGCAGCCGATGGACAGGGCGGAACACTGAAGCTTTCTTT,CASSRWTGRNTEAFF
few,TRBJ1-4,-,TRBV7-9,TGTGCCAGCAGCCAGACCCCTCGGAGTAGTGAAAAACTGTTTTTT,CASSQTPRSSEKLFF
many,TRBJ2-7,TRBD2,TRBV20-1,TGCAGTGCTAGAGGGCTAGCGGGTACTGGGTTGGGTGAGCAGTACTTC,CSARGLAGTGLGEQYF
many,TRBJ2-5,-,TRBV5-6,TGTGCCAGCAGGAGGACCGGACCGGCGGAGACCCAGTACTTC,CASRRTGPAETQYF
many,TRBJ2-4,TRBD2,TRBV7-2,TGTGCCAGCAGCATAACTAGCGGGAGGTTCCACTTC,CASSITSGRFHF
many,TRBJ2-4,TRBD1,TRBV12-3/TRBV12-4,TGTGCCAGCAGTTTAGGGGACAGGCAGTACTTC,CASSLGDRQYF
-,TRBJ1-4,-,TRBV15,TGTGCCACCAGCCGCACAGACGCGAAAAAACTGTTTTTT,CATSRTDAKKLFF
few,TRBJ1-1,-,TRBV30,TGTGCCTGGAGCCTCTGGGACACTGAAGCTTTCTTT,CAWSLWDTEAFF
few,TRBJ2-7,-,TRBV20-1,TGCAGTGCTAGAGATCACCGGACCTACGAGCAGTACTTC,CSARDHRTYEQYF
many,TRBJ1-2,-,TRBV5-1,TGCGCCAGCAGCTTGGATCCGATTTATGGCTACACCTTC,CASSLDPIYGYTF
many,TRBJ2-5,TRBD2,TRBV2,TGTGCCAGCCCCTCCCCTAGCGGGAAAGAGACCCAGTACTTC,CASPSPSGKETQYF
many,TRBJ1-2,-,TRBV29-1,TGCAGCGTTGTAGCTAGCCCTTATGGCTACACCTTC,CSVVASPYGYTF
many,TRBJ1-1,-,TRBV28,TGTGCCAGCAACGCACCGAGGACTGAAGCTTTCTTT,CASNAPRTEAFF
-,TRBJ2-5,TRBD2,TRBV20-1,TGCAGTGCCCCTTTCCCGGGAGGGCCTGAAGAGACCCAGTACTTC,CSAPFPGGPEETQYF
-,TRBJ1-2,TRBD1,TRBV3-1,TGTGCCAGCAGCCAAACCCCTTCCCACAGGGGCGGCTACACCTTC,CASSQTPSHRGGYTF
many,TRBJ1-4,TRBD1,TRBV27,TGTGCCAGCAGCCCCCCCGGGACAGGGCCCGGCTATGAAAAACTGTTTTTT,CASSPPGTGPGYEKLFF
-,TRBJ2-2,-,TRBV5-1,TGCGCCAGCAGCTTTGGGACCCTGAACACCGGGGAGCTGTTTTTT,CASSFGTLNTGELFF
-,TRBJ1-6,-,TRBV7-2,TGTGCCAGCAGCCCCAACAGGGTGCGGGATTCACCCCTCCACTTT,CASSPNRVRDSPLHF
many,TRBJ2-7,TRBD2,TRBV20-1,TGCAGTGCTAGGACTAGCGGGAGCTCCTACGAGCAGTACTTC,CSARTSGSSYEQYF
many,TRBJ1-5,TRBD1,TRBV6-1,TGTGCCAGCACCGGACAGGGGGCCAATTTCAATCAGCCCCAGCATTTT,CASTGQGANFNQPQHF
many,TRBJ2-7,TRBD2,TRBV13,TGTGCCAGCAGTGATCCTAGCGGGAACCCCTACGAGCAGTACTTC,CASSDPSGNPYEQYF
-,TRBJ1-2,-,TRBV9,TGTGCCAGCAGCGGTATTGTGCAGGGAAACTATGGCTACACCTTC,CASSGIVQGNYGYTF
-,TRBJ1-2,-,TRBV30,TGTGCCTGGAGTCTGTTGGCGGGCGGCTACACCTTC,CAWSLLAGGYTF
-,TRBJ2-2,TRBD2,TRBV28,TGTGCCAGCAGTGCCCGGGGGGGACCCACCGGGGAGCTGTTTTTT,CASSARGGPTGELFF
many,TRBJ2-1,-,TRBV27,TGTGCCAGCAGTTTACGGGACCTCGTTGCGAATGAGCAGTTCTTC,CASSLRDLVANEQFF
-,TRBJ2-3,-,TRBV5-1,TGCGCCAGCAGCTTGGACCACTTCATCACAGATACGCAGTATTTT,CASSLDHFITDTQYF
many,TRBJ2-2,-,TRBV6-9,TGTGCCAGCAGTTACTCAGGGACTTCCGCGAACACCGGGGAGCTGTTTTTT,CASSYSGTSANTGELFF
few,TRBJ2-7,TRBD2,TRBV7-9,TGTGCCAGCAGCCTGGATAGCGGGAAGCAGTACTTC,CASSLDSGKQYF
many,TRBJ1-4,-,TRBV28,TGTGCCTCCAGGTTGAATGAAAAACTGTTTTTT,CASRLNEKLFF
few,TRBJ1-4,TRBD1,TRBV19,TGTGCCAGTAGTAGCGGACAGGACGGTGGTGAAAAACTGTTTTTT,CASSSGQDGGEKLFF
many,TRBJ1-2,-,TRBV11-2,TGTGCCAGCAGCGGGGACATTAGATCAGACTACACCTTC,CASSGDIRSDYTF
-,TRBJ2-2,TRBD1,TRBV28,TGTGCCAGCAGTTATTTGACAGGGTCCGGCGGGGAGCTGTTTTTT,CASSYLTGSGGELFF
many,TRBJ1-1,-,TRBV6-1,TGTGCCAGCATCCCCGGGAGGGCTACCACTGAAGCTTTCTTT,CASIPGRATTEAFF
-,TRBJ2-3,-,TRBV30,TGTGCCTGGAGTGTGGGATACACAGATACGCAGTATTTT,CAWSVGYTDTQYF
-,TRBJ1-1,TRBD1,TRBV4-1,TGCGCCAGCCACGAGATCTACCGGGACAGGATCTCGAGCACTGAAGCTTTCTTT,CASHEIYRDRISSTEAFF